Shown below are 9 T cell receptor beta chains from a single sample sequenced in a study of CD8 T cells in ankylosing spondylitis. Via MiXCR, TCRdb re-called the 5' RACE reads, giving one row per CDR3 protein. The sample contains 250,000 to 350,000 distinct CDR3 sequences, 15% to 25% of which appear only once. The material sequenced was blood, either unsorted or a sorted T cell fraction (not recorded which). These receptors originate from a male donor with ankylosing spondylitis or in good health (not recorded which).

The genes are TRBV28 and TRBJ2-1; 7 bases match TRBD2. Germline lookup yields CDR1 MDHEN and CDR2 SYDVKM. CDR3 size: 14 residues. The J segment lost 7 bases and the V segment lost 3 bases, leaving 6 bases of the junction unmatched. CDR3 in amino acids: CASSFRGRANEQFF. For the CDR3, the DNA is TGTGCCAGCAGTTTCCGGGGGAGGGCTAATGAGCAGTTCTTC.

This clonotype was counted a few times. The rearrangement links TRBV27 to TRBJ2-7; 8 bases are shared with TRBD1. From germline, CDR1 is MNHEY and CDR2 SMNVEV (reference sequence). The V and J ends lost 5 bases and 3 bases, in that order; junction bases with no gene match: 6. The CDR3 consists of 14 residues. The CDR3 DNA sequence: TGTGCCAGCAGTCCGTCAGGGGGCATCTACGAGCAGTACGTC. Protein: CASSPSGGIYEQYV.

This clonotype was counted between two and nine times. V gene TRBV7-3 combines with J gene TRBJ2-1; TRBD2 matches 10 bases. The V and J ends lost 1 base and 7 bases, in that order; junction bases with no gene match: 7. Germline CDR1 SGHTA, CDR2 FQGTGA. The CDR3 is 16 amino acids. DNA of the CDR3: TGTGCCAGCAGCTTAAGAGCGGGAGGGCCGGTGAATGAGCAGTTCTTC. Translated, it gives CASSLRAGGPVNEQFF.

This clonotype was picked up a small number of times. The chain recombines TRBV5-1 with TRBJ2-3; D is possibly TRBD1 (5 bases). Looked up from germline, CDR1 is SGHRS and CDR2 is YFSETQ. This CDR3 has 18 amino acids. Trimming pared 0 bases from V and 1 base from J, leaving 18 bases between. The CDR3 region has the DNA TGCGCCAGCAGCTTGGCGGTGGGGCCTGCTTCAGGCACAGATACGCAGTATTTT. It translates to CASSLAVGPASGTDTQYF.

This clonotype was observed at least ten times. This sequence joins TRBV6-5 and TRBJ2-1; TRBD2 aligns across 10 bases. This CDR3 comprises 16 residues. Germline V gene sequence: CDR1 MNHEY, CDR2 SVGAGI. Trimming cost V 0 bases and J 1 base; bases outside gene matches: 0. The chain's CDR3 is CASSYSSGGSYNEQFF. The CDR3 bases are TGTGCCAGCAGTTACTCTAGCGGGGGGTCCTACAATGAGCAGTTCTTC.

This clonotype was observed a few times. This sequence joins TRBV6-2 or TRBV6-3 and TRBJ2-1; D possibly matches TRBD1 or TRBD2 (5 bases each). The CDR3 extends over 11 amino acids. The germline V gene encodes CDR1 MNHEY and CDR2 SVGEGT. Trimming shortened V by 5 bases and J by 15 bases, and 14 bases separated the two germline ends. For the CDR3, the DNA is TGTGCCAGCAGTCAAGGGACCAATGGGTTCTTC. It translates to CASSQGTNGFF.

This chain joins TRBV29-1 and TRBJ2-5; TRBD1 matches 12 bases. The CDR3 is 15 amino acids. Unmatched junction bases numbered 8, after V lost 6 bases and J lost 3 bases. Germline V lookup: CDR1 SQVTM, CDR2 ANQGSEA. The CDR3 is CSVVPGQGAEETQYF. The CDR3 DNA sequence: TGCAGCGTCGTCCCGGGACAGGGGGCAGAAGAGACCCAGTACTTC.

The V call is TRBV6-5, the J call TRBJ2-3; perhaps TRBD1 as D (6 bases). V dropped 1 base and J dropped 3 bases, with 14 bases sitting between them. This CDR3 is 16 amino acids long. Germline CDR1 MNHEY, CDR2 SVGAGI. CDR3 nucleotides: TGTGCCAGCAGTTACTTGGGGATAGGGGGTACAGATACGCAGTATTTT. It translates to CASSYLGIGGTDTQYF.

The chain carries TRBV20-1 and TRBJ1-1; the match to TRBD1 covers 8 bases. The CDR3 totals 17 residues. Germline V lookup: CDR1 DFQATT, CDR2 SNEGSKA (reference sequence). V lost 5 bases, J lost 4 bases, and 18 bases stayed unmatched. This CDR3 reads CSARERGTGKPGTEAFF. CDR3 bases: TGCAGTGCTCGCGAAAGAGGGACAGGAAAACCGGGCACTGAAGCTTTCTTT.